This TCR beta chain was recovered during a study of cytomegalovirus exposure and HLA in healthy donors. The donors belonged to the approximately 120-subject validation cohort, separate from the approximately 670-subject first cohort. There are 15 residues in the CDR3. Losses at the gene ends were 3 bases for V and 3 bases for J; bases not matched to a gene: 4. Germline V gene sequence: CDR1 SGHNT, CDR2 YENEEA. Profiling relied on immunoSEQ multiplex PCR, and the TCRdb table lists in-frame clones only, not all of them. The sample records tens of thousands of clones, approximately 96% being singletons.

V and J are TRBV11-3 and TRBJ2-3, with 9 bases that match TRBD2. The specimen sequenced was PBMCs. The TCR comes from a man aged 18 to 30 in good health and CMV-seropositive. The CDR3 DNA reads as TGTGCCAGCAGCTTCACTAGCGGGCTTACAGATACGCAGTATTTT. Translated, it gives CASSFTSGLTDTQYF. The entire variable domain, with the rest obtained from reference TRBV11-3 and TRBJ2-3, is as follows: EAGVVQSPRYKIIEKKQPVAFWCNPISGHNTLYWYLQNLGQGPELLIRYENEEAVDDSQLPKDRFSAERLKGVDSTLKIQPAELGDSAVYLCASSFTSGLTDTQYFGPGTRLTVL.